One T cell receptor (beta chain) is described in this entry. Antigen specificity is unknown. These data originate in a study of cytomegalovirus exposure and HLA in healthy donors. The ends were cut back, 2 bases at V and 0 bases at J, with 7 bases in the middle. CDR3 length equals 14 residues. Germline V gives CDR1 MNHEY, CDR2 SVGAGI. Study-level points and caveats: Investigators reported 164 TCR beta chains as tied to cytomegalovirus. In an earlier analysis, about 87% or about 30%: the productive usage of most TCR beta V segments. A later analysis linked around 17,000 TCR beta sequences to HLA alleles at 0.05 false discovery rate.

Amplification used 60 Vbeta primers and 13 Jbeta primers. Original methodology: An analysis that came later counted 60 million to 80 million unique TCR beta chains, approximately 12 million shared. Clones were sequenced by immunoSEQ multiplex PCR, and TCRdb holds only the in-frame ones, with some missing. V and J calls and clone size are given by that table; D and trimming were obtained from the DNA. The table includes roughly 170,000 clones, about 72% detected once. The source of this sequence is a girl aged 5-17 years in good health and CMV-seronegative. The sequencing sample was made of PBMCs. The J gene is TRBJ1-1, the V gene TRBV6-5; TRBD1 is a possible D gene (5 bases). CDR3 amino acids: CASSYADMNTEAFF. The DNA for the CDR3 is TGTGCCAGCAGTTACGCGGACATGAACACTGAAGCTTTCTTT.